This TCR beta chain was obtained from a study of blood T cell repertoires in COVID-19. In the study overall: Sites across the United States, Italy and Spain contributed samples from acute and convalescent COVID-19.

This clone was observed a handful of times. The participants were between roughly 18 and 89 years old and came from some 25 US areas. Self-reported history from a screening survey and questionnaire set each donor's cohort. Germline CDR1 is GTSNPN and CDR2 is SVGIG (reference sequence). Trimming stripped 5 bases from V and 10 bases from J, with 11 bases between. The CDR3 runs 10 residues. The authors' processing: Reference gene primer amplification yielded estimated nucleated cell counts. TCRdb's copy holds only in-frame clones and misses some; the assay was immunoSEQ multiplex PCR. For V, J and clone size, that table is used; D and trimming come from the DNA. Of approximately 270,000 clones in the sample, about 91% were seen once.

Material for sequencing was PBMCs or T cells enriched from blood (not recorded which). The J gene is TRBJ1-1, the V gene TRBV30; weak D call: TRBD1 (5 bases). This TCR was sampled from a human donor in a cohort exposed to, infected with or recovered from COVID-19 (not recorded which). The donor label of this sample is uncertain. The CDR3 region is CAWQQVGAFF. CDR3 in DNA: TGTGCCTGGCAACAGGTGGGAGCTTTCTTT.